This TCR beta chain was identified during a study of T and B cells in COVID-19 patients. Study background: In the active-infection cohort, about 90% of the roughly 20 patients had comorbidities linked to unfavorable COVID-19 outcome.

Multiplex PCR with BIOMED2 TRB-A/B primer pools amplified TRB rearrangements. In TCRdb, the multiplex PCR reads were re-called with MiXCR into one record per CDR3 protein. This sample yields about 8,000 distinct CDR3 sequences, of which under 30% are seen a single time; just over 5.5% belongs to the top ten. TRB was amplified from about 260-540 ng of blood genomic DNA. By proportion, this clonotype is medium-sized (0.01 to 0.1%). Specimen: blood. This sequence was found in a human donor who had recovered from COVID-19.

CDR3 amino acids: CASSMTPSWGRVGYTF. DNA for the CDR3: TGTGCCAGTAGTATGACCCCCAGTTGGGGAAGGGTCGGCTACACCTTC. V usage is TRBV19 and J usage is TRBJ1-2; D is unclear. The CDR3 totals 16 residues. Germline assignment: CDR1 LNHDA and CDR2 SQIVND (reference sequence). V lost 3 bases to trimming and J lost 8 bases, with 22 bases between them. The entire variable domain, with the rest obtained from reference TRBV19 and TRBJ1-2, is as follows: DGGITQSPKYLFRKEGQNVTLSCEQNLNHDAMYWYRQDPGQGLRLIYYSQIVNDFQKGDIAEGYSVSREKKESFPLTVTSAQKNPTAFYLCASSMTPSWGRVGYTFGSGTRLTVV.